The 20 T cell receptor beta chains reported below all come from one sample, sequenced in a study of blood T cell repertoires in COVID-19. Sequenced by immunoSEQ multiplex PCR; TCRdb stores in-frame clones only, minus some. The repertoire holds approximately 140,000 clones, with about nine tenths as singletons. Sequences were obtained from peripheral blood. The source of these receptors is a man in his fifties or sixties with active or convalescent COVID-19.

The genes are TRBV7-2 and TRBJ2-1; TRBD2 matches 9 bases. Unmatched junction bases numbered 12, after V lost 2 bases and J lost 13 bases. The length of the CDR3 is 15 residues. Germline V lookup: CDR1 SGHTA, CDR2 FQGNSA. CDR3 region: CASSLTQVVAGVQFF. CDR3 bases: TGTGCCAGCAGCTTAACACAGGTCGTAGCGGGAGTACAGTTCTTC.

The V and J genes are TRBV4-1 and TRBJ2-5, with 9 bases that match TRBD2. The length of the CDR3 is 16 residues. V was clipped by 0 bases and J by 2 bases; unmatched bases: 4. Looked up from germline, CDR1 is MGHRA and CDR2 is YSYEKL. CDR3 loop: CASSQEASGIQETQYF. CDR3 sequence (DNA): TGCGCCAGCAGCCAAGAGGCTAGCGGGATACAAGAGACCCAGTACTTC.

The chain has TRBV9 and TRBJ2-7; D unclear. V gave up 2 bases and J gave up 7 bases, with 16 bases separating them. Germline-derived CDR1 and CDR2 are SGDLS and YYNGEE. CDR3 length equals 14 residues. The CDR3 DNA is TGTGCCAGCAGCGTGTCTTCTCAGGTTGGGGAGCAGTACTTC. This codes for CASSVSSQVGEQYF.

The chain uses TRBV5-4 and TRBJ2-4; 10 bases map to TRBD1. The ends lost 4 bases at V and 0 bases at J; junction bases unmatched: 10. The CDR3 runs 18 residues. Germline values: CDR1 SGHNT, CDR2 YYREEE (reference sequence). As DNA, the CDR3 is TGTGCCAGCAGCCGCGGGGACAGGGGCGTACTAGCCAAAAACATTCAGTACTTC. It codes for CASSRGDRGVLAKNIQYF.

The chain has TRBV7-2 and TRBJ1-6; 8 bases are a match to TRBD1. Germline loops: CDR1 SGHTA, CDR2 FQGNSA. The length of the CDR3 is 18 residues. V was clipped by 1 base and J by 7 bases; unmatched bases: 12. The CDR3 nucleotides read TGTGCCAGCAGCTTAGGCTGGACAGGGCTGGGATCAAATTCACCCCTCCACTTT. Amino acids: CASSLGWTGLGSNSPLHF.

The genes are TRBV6-1 and TRBJ1-2; D is unresolved. The CDR3 extends over 13 amino acids. Germline V gene lookup returns CDR1 MNHNS and CDR2 SASEGT. Deletions cut 2 bases from V and 4 bases from J, with 8 bases between. For the CDR3, the DNA is TGTGCCAGCAGTGAAAACGGTCCCTATGGCTACACCTTC. Its translation: CASSENGPYGYTF.

V is TRBV7-8 and J is TRBJ2-7; 7 bases fit TRBD1. The V gene's germline CDR1 is SGHVS and CDR2 FQNEAQ. J was trimmed by 3 bases and V by 3 bases; bases with no gene match: 2. The CDR3 spans 13 residues. The CDR3 nucleotides read TGTGCCAGCAGCTTGGACAGGTTCTACGAGCAGTACTTC. Protein sequence: CASSLDRFYEQYF.

This rearrangement joins TRBV19 to TRBJ1-5; a possible D gene is TRBD1 (5 bases). V was trimmed by 0 bases and J by 6 bases, leaving 12 bases between them. CDR3 length equals 15 residues. Germline V lookup: CDR1 LNHDA, CDR2 SQIVND (reference sequence). The CDR3 loop is CASSIEVQGRQPQHF. The CDR3 DNA reads TGTGCCAGTAGTATAGAGGTCCAGGGTCGTCAGCCCCAGCATTTT.

This clone was detected once. The V and J genes are TRBV2 and TRBJ1-2; the D gene is possibly TRBD1 (6 bases). The CDR3 runs 15 residues. Trimming removed 5 bases at V and 0 bases at J, with 13 bases between. CDR1 is SNHLY, CDR2 FYNNEI, per germline. The CDR3 reads CASSSQGLANYGYTF. CDR3 DNA sequence: TGTGCCAGCAGTTCACAGGGATTAGCTAACTATGGCTACACCTTC. Full variable domain (outside the CDR3, taken from reference TRBV2 and TRBJ1-2): EPEVTQTPSHQVTQMGQEVILRCVPISNHLYFYWYRQILGQKVEFLVSFYNNEISEKSEIFDDQFSVERPDGSNFTLKIRSTKLEDSAMYFCASSSQGLANYGYTFGSGTRLTVV.

The rearrangement uses TRBV28 and TRBJ1-2, with D maybe TRBD1 (6 bases). This CDR3 is built from 12 residues. V shed 6 bases and J shed 8 bases, with 13 bases lying between them. CDR1 and CDR2 from the germline V gene are MDHEN and SYDVKM. CDR3 sequence reads: CASREQGGGYTF. The DNA of the CDR3 is TGTGCCAGCAGAGAACAGGGTGGAGGCTACACCTTC.

V and J are TRBV16 and TRBJ1-4; D possibly corresponds to TRBD1 (6 bases). Deletions cut 2 bases from V and 7 bases from J, with 11 bases between. The length of the CDR3 is 14 residues. Germline V CDR1 and CDR2: KGHSY, FQNENV. The CDR3 DNA reads as TGTGCCAGCAGCCAACAACAGGGCGTTGAAAAACTGTTTTTT. Translating it yields CASSQQQGVEKLFF. The full variable domain, completed using reference TRBV16 and TRBJ1-4, is GEEVAQTPKHLVRGEGQKAKLYCAPIKGHSYVFWYQQVLKNEFKFLISFQNENVFDETGMPKERFSAKCLPNSPCSLEIQATKLEDSAVYFCASSQQQGVEKLFFGSGTQLSVL.

The genes are TRBV7-8 and TRBJ2-3; D unresolved. The V gene lost 4 bases and the J gene lost 1 base, with 3 bases spanning the gap. The CDR3 extends over 12 amino acids. Germline CDR1 SGHVS, CDR2 FQNEAQ. The CDR3 coding sequence is TGTGCCAGCAGCTCAGGCACAGATACGCAGTATTTT. Protein: CASSSGTDTQYF.

The rearrangement uses TRBV7-9 and TRBJ2-1, with TRBD2 matching over 10 bases. The CDR3 runs 16 residues. Germline assignment: CDR1 SEHNR and CDR2 FQNEAQ (reference sequence). V shed 3 bases, J shed 5 bases, and the junction held 7 bases outside the gene matches. The CDR3 DNA reads TGTGCCAGCAGCTTCATAGCGGGAGGTATTAACAATGAGCAGTTCTTC. This translates into CASSFIAGGINNEQFF.

The V gene is TRBV24-1, the J gene TRBJ2-3; D is perhaps TRBD2 (6 bases). Trimming took 2 bases from V and 2 from J, leaving 13 bases between them. Germline V gene sequence: CDR1 KGHDR, CDR2 SFDVKD. The CDR3 length is 16 residues. CDR3 loop: CATSDSLGGPTDTQYF. In nucleotides, the CDR3 is TGTGCCACCAGTGATTCCCTCGGGGGACCCACAGATACGCAGTATTTT.

J is TRBJ2-7 and V is TRBV3-1 (or the pseudogene TRBV3-2), with 8 bases identical to TRBD1. Germline trimming cut 8 bases from V and 3 bases from J; bases unmatched to any gene: 15. The CDR3 runs 16 residues. Per the germline V gene, CDR1 is LGHDT and CDR2 is YNNKEL (reference sequence). The CDR3 coding sequence is TGTGCCAGCTCGAGGGGCCTTAGGACAGGGAACTACGAGCAGTACTTC. This encodes CASSRGLRTGNYEQYF.

J is TRBJ1-6 and V is TRBV18, with 7 bases identical to TRBD1. Germline assignment: CDR1 KGHSH and CDR2 LQKENI. This CDR3 comprises 14 residues. With 3 bases clipped from V and 7 bases from J, the junction kept 3 bases outside the gene matches. The CDR3 is CASSPDRENSPLHF. The DNA of the CDR3 is TGTGCCAGCTCACCCGACAGGGAGAATTCACCCCTCCACTTT.

This clone was observed once. The rearrangement joins TRBV5-4 to TRBJ2-5, with a weak D call TRBD2 (6 bases). The CDR3 covers 15 residues. Germline CDR1 reads SGHNT; CDR2 reads YYREEE (reference sequence). Deletions cut 1 base from V and 0 bases from J, with 10 bases between. The CDR3: CASSLLAGYQETQYF. CDR3 sequence (DNA): TGTGCCAGCAGCTTGCTCGCGGGGTACCAAGAGACCCAGTACTTC. The full variable domain, completed using reference TRBV5-4 and TRBJ2-5, is ETGVTQSPTHLIKTRGQQVTLRCSSQSGHNTVSWYQQALGQGPQFIFQYYREEENGRGNFPPRFSGLQFPNYSSELNVNALELDDSALYLCASSLLAGYQETQYFGPGTRLLVL.

This chain connects TRBV7-2 to TRBJ1-6, with D possibly being TRBD1 (5 bases). The germline gives CDR1 SGHTA, CDR2 FQGNSA. The V end lost 5 bases, the J end lost 6 bases, and 11 bases lay between the germline ends. There are 14 residues in the CDR3. Written as DNA, the CDR3 is TGTGCCAGCAGCAGTTCAGGGTTTAATTCACCCCTCCACTTT. Protein sequence: CASSSSGFNSPLHF.

This clone was counted many times. The rearrangement joins TRBV2 to TRBJ1-3; D is ambiguous. CDR3 size: 15 residues. The germline CDR1 and CDR2 sequences are SNHLY and FYNNEI. V dropped 1 base and J dropped 2 bases, with 9 bases sitting between them. CDR3 in DNA: TGTGCCAGCAGTGAAGGACGGAGGACTGGAAACACCATATATTTT. Amino acids: CASSEGRRTGNTIYF.

This chain connects TRBV6-6 to TRBJ1-1, with TRBD1 matching 10 bases. The CDR3 contains 16 residues. Germline V gene lookup returns CDR1 MNHNY and CDR2 SVGAGI (reference sequence). V dropped 2 bases and J dropped 2; count of bases not matched to a gene: 5. CDR3 sequence reads: CASSYPTTGGNTEAFF. In nucleotides, the CDR3 is TGTGCCAGCAGTTACCCTACGACAGGGGGCAACACTGAAGCTTTCTTT.